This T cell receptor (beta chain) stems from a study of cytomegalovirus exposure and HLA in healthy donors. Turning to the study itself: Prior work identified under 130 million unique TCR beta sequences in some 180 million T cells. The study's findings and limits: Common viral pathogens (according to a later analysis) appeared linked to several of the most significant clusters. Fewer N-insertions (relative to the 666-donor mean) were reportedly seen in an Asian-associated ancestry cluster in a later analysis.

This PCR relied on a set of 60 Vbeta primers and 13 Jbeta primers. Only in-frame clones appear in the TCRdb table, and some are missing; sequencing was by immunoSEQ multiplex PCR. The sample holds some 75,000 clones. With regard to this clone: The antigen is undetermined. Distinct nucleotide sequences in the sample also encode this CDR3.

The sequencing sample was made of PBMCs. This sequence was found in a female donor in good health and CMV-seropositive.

The DNA for the CDR3 is TGTGCCTGGAGTGTGGGGGGGGATCAGCCCCAGCATTTT. It is translated as CAWSVGGDQPQHF. J is TRBJ1-5 and V is TRBV30; tentatively, D is TRBD1 (5 bases). Germline CDR1 is GTSNPN and CDR2 is SVGIG (reference sequence). Trimming removed 0 bases from V and 5 bases from J, with 8 bases in between. This CDR3 spans 13 amino acids.